Sequencing of this T cell receptor (beta chain) was carried out in a study of T cells expressing NK-cell markers (dated by TCRdb to the early 2020s). Study-level background: Three sorted T-cell subsets (CD3+CD56+NKG2C+, CD3+CD56+NKG2C- and CD3+CD56-NKG2C+) from fewer than 10 donors had their TCR beta-chain repertoires profiled. Of the eight sequenced donors, seven were found to be HCMV-seropositive and one was found to be HCMV-seronegative. Randomly selected healthy volunteers, three men and five women, were used as the eight sequenced donors. The libraries were sequenced on Illumina HiSeq 2000/2500, MiSeq or NextSeq, producing 2 x 150 bp reads.

What the research found in general, with its limitations: It remained unclear whether the expanded NKG2C-expressing T cell clones were specific for HCMV antigens. In a handful of donors, the dominant CD3+CD56+NKG2C+ clonotypes were among the top 10 CD8+ clonotypes and accounted for about 1.0-7.5% of CD8+ T cells. Those dominant clonotypes were again the most abundant among CD3+CD56-NKG2C+ cells in four donors, at about 28.3-65%.

HCMV serostatus was determined by detecting HCMV-specific IgG in serum with a commercial ELISA kit. Ficoll density gradient centrifugation was used to isolate peripheral blood mononuclear cells from blood. On this clonotype: Its antigen target is currently unknown.

Sequencing was carried out with an Illumina HiSeq 2000. The TCR beta cDNA libraries were made using 5'RACE template switching, a step that added both a universal primer site and unique molecular identifiers. Synthesis of cDNA was primed from the TCR beta constant segment and was followed by two consecutive PCR amplification steps. The study's processing was this. MIGEC was used to demultiplex reads and group reads by UMI, and MiTCR was used to assemble and quantify clonotypes. To exclude erroneous sequences, only TCR cDNA sequences supported by at least two reads were retained. The tcR package was used for downstream repertoire analysis, and clonotypes were matched between fractions using CDR3 nucleotide sequence together with V segment. Antigen specificity was annotated against VDJdb with VDJmatch, allowing one amino acid substitution in CDR3. Following reprocessing of the reads by TCRdb, the data hold one row per CDR3 protein sequence and no DNA is available. The V and J calls and clone size come from TCRdb's table, not from the authors' own analysis. This specimen's table enumerates 200,000 to 300,000 distinct CDR3 sequences. Of the sample, 0.39% falls within the top ten clones.

The CDR3 runs 15 amino acids, cysteine and phenylalanine included. No DNA is listed. CDR1 and CDR2 are read off the germline V gene as KGHSH and LQKENI. Sequencing was performed on blood T cells: a sorted CD56 or NKG2C T cell subset, CD4+ or CD8+ T cells, or bulk PBMC T cells (not recorded which). This clonotype was obtained from a man between 18 and 35 years old in good health. Donor details come from another sample of the same person, matched by shared clones. The rearrangement combines TRBV18 with TRBJ2-1; the TRBD1 assignment by TCRdb is unverifiable without DNA. The CDR3 reads as follows: CASSHNNRGSNEQFF. Extended through the reference TRBV18 and TRBJ2-1 proteins, this CDR3 yields the full variable domain: NAGVMQNPRHLVRRRGQEARLRCSPMKGHSHVYWYRQLPEEGLKFMVYLQKENIIDESGMPKERFSAEFPKEGPSILRIQQVVRGDSAAYFCASSHNNRGSNEQFFGPGTRLTVL.